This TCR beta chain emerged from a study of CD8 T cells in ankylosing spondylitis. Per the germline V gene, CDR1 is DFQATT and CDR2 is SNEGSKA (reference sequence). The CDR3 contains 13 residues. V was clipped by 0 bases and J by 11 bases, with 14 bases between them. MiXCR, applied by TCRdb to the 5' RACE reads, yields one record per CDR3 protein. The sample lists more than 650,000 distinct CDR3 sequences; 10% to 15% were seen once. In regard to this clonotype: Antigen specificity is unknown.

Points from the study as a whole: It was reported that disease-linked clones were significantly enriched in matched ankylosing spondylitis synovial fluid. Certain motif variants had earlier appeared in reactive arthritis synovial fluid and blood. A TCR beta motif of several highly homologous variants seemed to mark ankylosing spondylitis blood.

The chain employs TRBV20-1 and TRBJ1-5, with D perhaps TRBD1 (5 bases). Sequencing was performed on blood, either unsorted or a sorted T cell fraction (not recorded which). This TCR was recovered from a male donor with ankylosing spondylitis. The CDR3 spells CSARDPRWGAQHF. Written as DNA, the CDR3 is TGCAGTGCTAGAGACCCACGCTGGGGGGCCCAGCATTTT.